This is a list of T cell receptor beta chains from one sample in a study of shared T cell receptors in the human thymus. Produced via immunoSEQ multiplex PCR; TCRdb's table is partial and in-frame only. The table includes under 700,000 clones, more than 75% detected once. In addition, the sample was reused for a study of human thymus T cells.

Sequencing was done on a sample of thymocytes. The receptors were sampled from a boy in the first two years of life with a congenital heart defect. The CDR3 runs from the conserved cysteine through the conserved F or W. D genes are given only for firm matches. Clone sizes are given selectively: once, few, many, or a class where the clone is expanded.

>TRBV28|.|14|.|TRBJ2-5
CASSFRTAEETQYF
TGTGCCAGCAGTTTCAGGACAGCTGAAGAGACCCAGTACTTC
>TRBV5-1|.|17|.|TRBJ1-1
CASSLVRPALKNTEAFF
TGCGCCAGCAGCTTGGTGCGGCCGGCCCTAAAGAACACTGAAGCTTTCTTT
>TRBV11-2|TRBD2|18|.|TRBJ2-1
CASSARLAGPSSYNEQFF
TGTGCCAGCAGCGCGAGACTAGCGGGCCCTAGCTCCTACAATGAGCAGTTCTTC
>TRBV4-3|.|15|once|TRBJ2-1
CASSQDRDPYNEQFF
TGCGCCAGCAGCCAAGACAGGGATCCCTACAATGAGCAGTTCTTC
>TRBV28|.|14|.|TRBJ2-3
CASSLHRVRDTQYF
TGTGCCAGCAGCCTCCACAGGGTCCGAGATACGCAGTATTTT
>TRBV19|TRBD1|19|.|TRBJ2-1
CASSIGDRGLESSYNEQFF
TGTGCCAGTAGTATAGGTGACAGGGGGCTTGAGAGCTCCTACAATGAGCAGTTCTTC
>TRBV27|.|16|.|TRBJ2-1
CASSSPGTHLNNEQFF
TGTGCCAGCAGTTCCCCCGGGACTCACTTAAACAATGAGCAGTTCTTC
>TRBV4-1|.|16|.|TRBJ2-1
CASSREDGGIENEQFF
TGCGCCAGCAGCCGCGAAGATGGCGGGATTGAGAATGAGCAGTTCTTC
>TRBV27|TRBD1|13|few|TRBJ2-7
CASSGDRVHEQYF
TGTGCCAGCAGTGGGGACAGGGTCCACGAGCAGTACTTC
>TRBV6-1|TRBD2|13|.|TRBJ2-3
CASRPLAEDTQYF
TGTGCCAGCAGGCCACTAGCGGAAGATACGCAGTATTTT
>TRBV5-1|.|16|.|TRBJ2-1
CASSTSSASSYNEQFF
TGCGCCAGCAGCACCTCTAGCGCGAGCTCCTACAATGAGCAGTTCTTC
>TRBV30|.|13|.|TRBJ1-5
CAWGHVPNQPQHF
TGTGCCTGGGGCCACGTTCCGAATCAGCCCCAGCATTTT
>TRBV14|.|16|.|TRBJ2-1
CASSHDQGGSYNEQFF
TGTGCCAGCAGCCACGACCAGGGTGGCTCCTACAATGAGCAGTTCTTC
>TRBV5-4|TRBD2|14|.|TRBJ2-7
CASSLERELYEQYF
TGTGCCAGCAGCTTGGAGCGGGAGCTCTACGAGCAGTACTTC
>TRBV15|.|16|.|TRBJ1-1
CATSREGGMGSAEAFF
TGTGCCACCAGCAGAGAAGGGGGAATGGGGTCGGCTGAAGCTTTCTTT
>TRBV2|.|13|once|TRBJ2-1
CASSDSEGNEQFF
TGTGCCAGCAGTGACAGTGAGGGCAATGAGCAGTTCTTC
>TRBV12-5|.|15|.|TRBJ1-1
CASGLVYLGATEAFF
TGTGCTAGTGGTTTGGTATATTTGGGGGCCACTGAAGCTTTCTTT
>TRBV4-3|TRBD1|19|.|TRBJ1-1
CASSQLLQDREDLLAEAFF
TGCGCCAGCAGCCAACTTTTACAGGACAGGGAGGACTTGCTCGCTGAAGCTTTCTTT
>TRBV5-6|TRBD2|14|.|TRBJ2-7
CASSTRTSGIEQYF
TGTGCCAGCAGCACCCGGACTAGCGGGATCGAGCAGTACTTC
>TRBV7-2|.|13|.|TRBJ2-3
CASSLGQRYPQYF
TGTGCCAGCAGCTTAGGGCAGAGGTACCCGCAGTATTTT
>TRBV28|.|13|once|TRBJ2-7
CASSWVANYEQYF
TGTGCCAGCAGTTGGGTAGCGAACTACGAGCAGTACTTC
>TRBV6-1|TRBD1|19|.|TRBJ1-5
CASSVDRAVSPLDNQPQHF
TGTGCCAGCAGTGTCGACAGGGCCGTATCCCCCCTAGACAATCAGCCCCAGCATTTT
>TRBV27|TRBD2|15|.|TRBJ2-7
CASNPLGGASYEQYF
TGTGCCAGCAACCCCCTGGGAGGGGCCTCCTACGAGCAGTACTTC
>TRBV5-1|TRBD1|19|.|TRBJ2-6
CASSLEGRTGMSGANVLTF
TGCGCCAGCAGCTTGGAAGGACGGACAGGGATGTCCGGGGCCAACGTCCTGACTTTC
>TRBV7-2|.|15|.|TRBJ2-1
CASSSGTRSYNEQFF
TGTGCCAGCAGCTCAGGGACACGCTCCTACAATGAGCAGTTCTTC
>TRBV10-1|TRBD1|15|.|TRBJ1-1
CASSDLDRVDTEAFF
TGCGCCAGCAGTGATCTCGACAGGGTGGACACTGAAGCTTTCTTT
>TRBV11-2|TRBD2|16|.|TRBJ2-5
CASSLMGSGGGETQYF
TGTGCCAGCAGCTTAATGGGTAGCGGGGGGGGAGAGACCCAGTACTTC
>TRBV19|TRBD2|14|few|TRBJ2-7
CASSPGLVEYEQYF
TGTGCCAGTAGTCCGGGACTAGTGGAGTACGAGCAGTACTTC
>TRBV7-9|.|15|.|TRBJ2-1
CASLRLDFGCNEQFF
TGTGCCAGCCTCCGCCTCGACTTCGGGTGCAATGAGCAGTTCTTC
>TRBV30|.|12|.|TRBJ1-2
CAYTEVEPGYTF
TGTGCCTACACAGAAGTGGAACCTGGCTACACCTTC
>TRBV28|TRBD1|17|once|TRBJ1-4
CASSVPTTGEADEKLFF
TGTGCCAGCAGTGTACCCACTACAGGGGAGGCGGATGAAAAACTGTTTTTT
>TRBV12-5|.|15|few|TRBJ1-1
CASGPLPGQKTEAFF
TGTGCTAGTGGCCCCCTACCGGGACAAAAGACTGAAGCTTTCTTT
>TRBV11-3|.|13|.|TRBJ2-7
CASSLAPRGEQYF
TGTGCCAGCAGCTTAGCCCCACGGGGGGAGCAGTACTTC
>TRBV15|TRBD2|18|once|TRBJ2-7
CATSRGPSGRARTWEQYF
TGTGCCACCAGCAGAGGTCCTAGCGGGAGGGCCCGTACTTGGGAGCAGTACTTC
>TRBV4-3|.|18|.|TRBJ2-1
CASSQVPLDLQSYNEQFF
TGCGCCAGCAGCCAAGTTCCCCTCGATCTCCAGTCCTACAATGAGCAGTTCTTC
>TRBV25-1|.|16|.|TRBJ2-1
CASSDRGPDPYNEQFF
TGTGCCAGCAGTGACAGGGGCCCGGACCCCTACAATGAGCAGTTCTTC
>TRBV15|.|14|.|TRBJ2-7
CATSRDLLGREQYF
TGTGCCACCAGCAGAGATCTACTAGGGCGCGAGCAGTACTTC
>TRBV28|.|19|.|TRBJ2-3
CASSRRTLERLPSTDTQYF
TGTGCCAGCAGTAGACGGACTTTGGAACGGCTACCTAGCACAGATACGCAGTATTTT
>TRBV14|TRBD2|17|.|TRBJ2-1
CASSQSTSGGSYNEQFF
TGTGCCAGCAGCCAATCTACTAGCGGGGGCTCCTACAATGAGCAGTTCTTC
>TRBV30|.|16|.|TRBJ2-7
CAWDFGQPITSDEQYF
TGTGCCTGGGATTTCGGACAGCCTATTACCTCCGACGAGCAGTACTTC
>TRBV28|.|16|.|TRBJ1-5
CAIKVRGTHSNQPQHF
TGTGCCATCAAGGTCCGGGGAACCCATAGCAATCAGCCCCAGCATTTT
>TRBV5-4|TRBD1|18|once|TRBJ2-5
CASSLASPDRVVEKTQYF
TGTGCCAGCAGCTTGGCTTCCCCCGACAGGGTCGTGGAAAAGACCCAGTACTTC
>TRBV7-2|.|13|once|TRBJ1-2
CASSFHVGRGYTF
TGTGCCAGCAGCTTCCATGTTGGGCGAGGCTACACCTTC
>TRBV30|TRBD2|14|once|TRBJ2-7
CAWQAGTSSYEQYF
TGTGCCTGGCAAGCCGGGACTAGCTCCTACGAGCAGTACTTC
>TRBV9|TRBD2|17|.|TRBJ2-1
CASSPRLAGGHYNEQFF
TGTGCCAGCAGCCCCCGGCTAGCGGGAGGGCACTACAATGAGCAGTTCTTC
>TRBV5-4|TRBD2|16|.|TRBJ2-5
CASSLAQRGFQETQYF
TGTGCCAGCAGCTTGGCCCAGCGGGGCTTCCAAGAGACCCAGTACTTC
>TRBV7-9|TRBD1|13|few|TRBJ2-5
CASSLDRGETQYF
TGTGCCAGCAGCCTCGACAGGGGAGAGACCCAGTACTTC
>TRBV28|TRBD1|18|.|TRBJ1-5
CASSLGGGGLISNQPQHF
TGTGCCAGCAGTTTAGGAGGGGGCGGATTGATTAGCAATCAGCCCCAGCATTTT
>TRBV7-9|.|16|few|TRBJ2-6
CASSLSQGTGANVLTF
TGTGCCAGCAGCTTAAGTCAGGGGACTGGGGCCAACGTCCTGACTTTC
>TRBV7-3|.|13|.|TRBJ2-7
CASSPYGGYEQYF
TGTGCCAGCAGCCCCTACGGCGGCTACGAGCAGTACTTC
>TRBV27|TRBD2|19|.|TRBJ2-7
CASSLSRTSGSVNSYEQYF
TGTGCCAGCAGTTTATCCCGGACTAGCGGGAGTGTTAACTCCTACGAGCAGTACTTC